The entry below gives a single T cell receptor (beta chain) sequence along with its context. The target antigen is unknown. Sequencing involved patients with CD8+CD57+ cell expansion previously shown by flow cytometry. Patients had not yet gotten any therapy when their blood was taken for sampling. The data belong to a study of CD8+CD57+ T cells in acquired aplastic anemia. Study conclusions and caveats: CD8+CD57+ cells from patients were less diverse than total CD4+ and CD8+ pools.

Both TCR beta VDJ combination and CDR3 sequence profiling were carried out. Genomic DNA was the template for this profiling. TCRdb redid the calling of the reads with MiXCR, one entry per CDR3 protein. The sample comprises about 18,000 distinct CDR3 sequences, approximately 40% of which are singletons, and 80% to 90% rests with the top ten. The sequence was collected from a human donor with aplastic anemia. Source material: CD8+CD57+ T cells sorted from PBMCs. Subset meaning: bead-enriched CD8+CD57+ effector memory T cells from SAA patients.

The CDR3 loop reads CASSSRFNYGYTF. The CDR3 DNA follows: TGTGCCAGCAGTTCCCGATTTAACTATGGCTACACCTTC. This chain connects TRBV12-3 or TRBV12-4 to TRBJ1-2; the D is unclear. The CDR3 length is 13 residues. The V end was cut by 4 bases, the J end by 1 base, with 7 bases between.